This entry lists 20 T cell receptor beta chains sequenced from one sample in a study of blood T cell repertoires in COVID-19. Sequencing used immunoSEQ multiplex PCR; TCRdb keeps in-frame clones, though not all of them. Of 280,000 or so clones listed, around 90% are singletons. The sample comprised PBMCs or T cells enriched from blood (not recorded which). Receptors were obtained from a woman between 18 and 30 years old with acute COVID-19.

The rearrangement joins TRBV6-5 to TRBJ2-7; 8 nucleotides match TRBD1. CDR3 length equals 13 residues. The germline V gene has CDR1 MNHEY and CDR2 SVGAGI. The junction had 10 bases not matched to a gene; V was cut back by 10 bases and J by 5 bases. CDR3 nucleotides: TGTGCCACCTTGGACGACAGGGGCCACGAGCAGTACTTC. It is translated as CATLDDRGHEQYF.

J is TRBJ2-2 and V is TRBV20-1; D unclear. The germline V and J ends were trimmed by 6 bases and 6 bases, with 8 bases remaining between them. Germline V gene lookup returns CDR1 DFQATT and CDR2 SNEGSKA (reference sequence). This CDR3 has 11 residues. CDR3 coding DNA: TGCAGTGCCCACATCGCCGGGGAGCTGTTTTTT. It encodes CSAHIAGELFF.

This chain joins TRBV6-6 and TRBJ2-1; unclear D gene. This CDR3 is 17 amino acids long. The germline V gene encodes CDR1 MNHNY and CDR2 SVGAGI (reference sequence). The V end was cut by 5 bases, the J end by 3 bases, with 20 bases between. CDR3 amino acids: CASSPEPSAHDYNEQFF. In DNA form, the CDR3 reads TGTGCCAGCAGTCCCGAACCCTCTGCGCACGACTACAATGAGCAGTTCTTC.

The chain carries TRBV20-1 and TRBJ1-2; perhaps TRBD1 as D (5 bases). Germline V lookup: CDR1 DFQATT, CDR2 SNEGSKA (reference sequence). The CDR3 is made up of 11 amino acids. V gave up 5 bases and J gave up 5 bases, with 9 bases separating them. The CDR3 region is CSAADIYGYTF. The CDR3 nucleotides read TGCAGTGCTGCGGACATTTATGGCTACACCTTC.

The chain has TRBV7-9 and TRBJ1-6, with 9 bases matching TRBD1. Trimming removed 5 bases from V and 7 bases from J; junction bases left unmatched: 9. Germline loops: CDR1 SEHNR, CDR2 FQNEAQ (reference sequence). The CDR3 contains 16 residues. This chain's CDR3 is CASSNRQGVENSPLHF. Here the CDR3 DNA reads TGTGCCAGCAGCAATCGACAGGGGGTGGAGAATTCACCCCTCCACTTT.

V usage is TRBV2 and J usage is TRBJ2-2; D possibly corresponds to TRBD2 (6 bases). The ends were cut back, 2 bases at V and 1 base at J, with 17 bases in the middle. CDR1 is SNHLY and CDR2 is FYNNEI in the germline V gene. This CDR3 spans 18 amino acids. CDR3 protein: CASSEFEGWGLNTGELFF. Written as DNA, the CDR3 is TGTGCCAGCAGTGAATTTGAAGGTTGGGGACTGAACACCGGGGAGCTGTTTTTT.

CDR3 sequence reads: CASSSLYEQYF. CDR3 coding DNA: TGTGCCAGCAGTTCCCTCTACGAGCAGTACTTC. J is TRBJ2-7 and V is TRBV28; D not certain. With 4 bases removed from V and 3 bases from J, the gap between germline ends came to 4 bases. Per germline, CDR1 MDHEN and CDR2 SYDVKM. This CDR3 is 11 amino acids long.

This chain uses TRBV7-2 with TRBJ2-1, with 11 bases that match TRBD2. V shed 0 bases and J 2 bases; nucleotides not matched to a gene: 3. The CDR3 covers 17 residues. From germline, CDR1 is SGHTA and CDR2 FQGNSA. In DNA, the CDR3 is TGTGCCAGCAGCTTAGCCGTAGCGGGAGGGGCCTACAATGAGCAGTTCTTC. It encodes CASSLAVAGGAYNEQFF.

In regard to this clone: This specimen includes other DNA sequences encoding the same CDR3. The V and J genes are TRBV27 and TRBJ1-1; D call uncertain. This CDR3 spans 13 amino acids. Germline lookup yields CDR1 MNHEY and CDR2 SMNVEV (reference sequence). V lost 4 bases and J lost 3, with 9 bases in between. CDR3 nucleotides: TGTGCCAGCAGTTCCGACGGAGACACTGAAGCTTTCTTT. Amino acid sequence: CASSSDGDTEAFF.

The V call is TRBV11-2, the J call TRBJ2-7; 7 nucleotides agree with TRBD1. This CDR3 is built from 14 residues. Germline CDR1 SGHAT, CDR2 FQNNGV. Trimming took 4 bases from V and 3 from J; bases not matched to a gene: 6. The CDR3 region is CASSSRTGHYEQYF. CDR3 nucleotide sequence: TGTGCCAGCAGCTCACGGACAGGTCACTACGAGCAGTACTTC.

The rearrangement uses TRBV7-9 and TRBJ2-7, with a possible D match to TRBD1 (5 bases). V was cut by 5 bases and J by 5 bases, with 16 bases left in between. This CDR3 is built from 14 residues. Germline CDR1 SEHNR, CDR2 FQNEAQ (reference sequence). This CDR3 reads CASSPTANSDEQYF. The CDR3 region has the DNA TGTGCCAGCAGCCCGACAGCCAACTCGGACGAGCAGTACTTC.

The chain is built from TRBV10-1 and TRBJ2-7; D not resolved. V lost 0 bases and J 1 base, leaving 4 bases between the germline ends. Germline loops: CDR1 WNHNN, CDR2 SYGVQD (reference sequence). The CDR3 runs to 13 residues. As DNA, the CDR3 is TGCGCCAGCAGTGAGTCGCTATCCTACGAGCAGTACTTC. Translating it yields CASSESLSYEQYF.

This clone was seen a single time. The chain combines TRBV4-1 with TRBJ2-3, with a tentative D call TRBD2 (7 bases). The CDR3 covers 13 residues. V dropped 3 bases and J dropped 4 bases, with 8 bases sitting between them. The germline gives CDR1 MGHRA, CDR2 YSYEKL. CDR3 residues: CASSQRGPDTQYF. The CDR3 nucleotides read TGCGCCAGCAGCCAGCGGGGGCCAGATACGCAGTATTTT.

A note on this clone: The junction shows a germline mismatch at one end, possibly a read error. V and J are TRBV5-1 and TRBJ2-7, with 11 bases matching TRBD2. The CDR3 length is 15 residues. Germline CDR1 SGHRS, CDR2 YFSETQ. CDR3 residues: CASRLAGGPFREQYF. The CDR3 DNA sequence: TGCGCCAGCCGCTTAGCGGGAGGGCCTTTTAGGGAGCAGTACTTC.

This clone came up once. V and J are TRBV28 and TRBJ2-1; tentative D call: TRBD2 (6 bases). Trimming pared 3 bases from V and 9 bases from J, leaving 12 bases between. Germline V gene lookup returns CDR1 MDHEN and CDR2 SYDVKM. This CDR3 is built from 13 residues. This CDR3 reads CASSLGRGIEQFF. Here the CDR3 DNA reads TGTGCCAGCAGTTTGGGGCGGGGCATTGAGCAGTTCTTC.

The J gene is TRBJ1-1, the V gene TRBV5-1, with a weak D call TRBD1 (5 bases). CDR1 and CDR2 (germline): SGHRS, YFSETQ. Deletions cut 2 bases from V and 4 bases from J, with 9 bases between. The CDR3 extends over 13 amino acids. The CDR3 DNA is TGCGCCAGCAGCTTACCAAGGGGCACTGAAGCTTTCTTT. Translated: CASSLPRGTEAFF.

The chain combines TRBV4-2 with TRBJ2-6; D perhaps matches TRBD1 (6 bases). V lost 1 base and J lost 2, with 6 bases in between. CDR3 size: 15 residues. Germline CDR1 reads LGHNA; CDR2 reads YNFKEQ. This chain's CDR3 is CASSQGQAGANVLTF. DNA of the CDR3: TGTGCCAGCAGCCAAGGACAGGCTGGGGCCAACGTCCTGACTTTC.

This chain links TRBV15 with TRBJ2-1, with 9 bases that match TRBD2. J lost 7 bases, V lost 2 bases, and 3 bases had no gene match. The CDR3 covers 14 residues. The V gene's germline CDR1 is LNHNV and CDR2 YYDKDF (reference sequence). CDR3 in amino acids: CATSRPGLANEQFF. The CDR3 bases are TGTGCCACCAGCAGACCGGGACTAGCTAATGAGCAGTTCTTC.

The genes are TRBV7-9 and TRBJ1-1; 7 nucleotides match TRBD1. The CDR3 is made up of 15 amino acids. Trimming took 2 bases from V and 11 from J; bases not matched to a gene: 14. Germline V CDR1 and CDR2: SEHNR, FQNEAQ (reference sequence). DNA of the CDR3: TGTGCCAGCAGCTTATCTGGGACAGCCAACGACGTCGCTTTCTTT. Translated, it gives CASSLSGTANDVAFF.

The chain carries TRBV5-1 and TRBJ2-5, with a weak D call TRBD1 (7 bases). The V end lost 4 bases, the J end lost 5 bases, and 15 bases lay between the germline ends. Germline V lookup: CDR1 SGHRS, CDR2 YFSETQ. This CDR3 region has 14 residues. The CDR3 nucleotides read TGCGCCAGCAGCGCAGGGGGGACGGGGGAGACCCAGTACTTC. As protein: CASSAGGTGETQYF.